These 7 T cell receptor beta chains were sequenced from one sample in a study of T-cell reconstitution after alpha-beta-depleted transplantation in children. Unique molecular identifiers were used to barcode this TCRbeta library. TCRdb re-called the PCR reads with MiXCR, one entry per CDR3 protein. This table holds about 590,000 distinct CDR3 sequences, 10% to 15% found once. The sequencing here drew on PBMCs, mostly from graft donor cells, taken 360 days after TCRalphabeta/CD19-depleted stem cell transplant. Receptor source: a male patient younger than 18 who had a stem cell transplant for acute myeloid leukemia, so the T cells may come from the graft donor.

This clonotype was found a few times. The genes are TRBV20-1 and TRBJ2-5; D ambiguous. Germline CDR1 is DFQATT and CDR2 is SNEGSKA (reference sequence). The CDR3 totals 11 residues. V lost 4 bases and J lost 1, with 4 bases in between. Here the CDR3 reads CSAIAQETQYF. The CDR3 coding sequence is TGCAGTGCTATAGCCCAAGAGACCCAGTACTTC.

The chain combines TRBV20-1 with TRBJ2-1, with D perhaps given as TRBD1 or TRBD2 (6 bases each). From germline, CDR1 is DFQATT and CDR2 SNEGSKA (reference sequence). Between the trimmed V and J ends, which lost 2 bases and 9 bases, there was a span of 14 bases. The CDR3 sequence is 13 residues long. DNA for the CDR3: TGCAGTGCTAGAATCTCGGGGGCTGGTGAGCAGTTCTTC. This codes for CSARISGAGEQFF.

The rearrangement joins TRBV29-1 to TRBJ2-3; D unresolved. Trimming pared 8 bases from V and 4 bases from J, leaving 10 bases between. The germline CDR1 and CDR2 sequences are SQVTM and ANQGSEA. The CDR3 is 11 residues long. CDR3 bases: TGCAGCCAAAAGGTGGCAGATACGCAGTATTTT. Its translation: CSQKVADTQYF.

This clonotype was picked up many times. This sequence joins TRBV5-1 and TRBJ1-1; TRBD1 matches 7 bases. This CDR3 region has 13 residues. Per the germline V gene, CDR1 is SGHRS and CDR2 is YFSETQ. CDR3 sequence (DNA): TGCGTCTCCCGGGGGGCAGGGGGGACTGAAGCTTTCTTT. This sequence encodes CVSRGAGGTEAFF.

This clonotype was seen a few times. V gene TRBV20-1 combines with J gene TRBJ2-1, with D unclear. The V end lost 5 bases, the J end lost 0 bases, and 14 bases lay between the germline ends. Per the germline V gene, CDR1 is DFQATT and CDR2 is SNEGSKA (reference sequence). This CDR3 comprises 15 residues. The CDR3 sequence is CSAQIGTVSYNEQFF. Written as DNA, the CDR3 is TGCAGTGCTCAAATAGGAACCGTCTCCTACAATGAGCAGTTCTTC.

DNA of the CDR3: TGTGCCAGCAGCCCCTTGGACAGGGTAAACACTGAAGCTTTCTTT. This encodes CASSPLDRVNTEAFF. V is TRBV7-9 and J is TRBJ1-1; 8 bases align to TRBD1. In germline, CDR1 is SEHNR, CDR2 FQNEAQ (reference sequence). J was trimmed by 2 bases and V by 5 bases; bases with no gene match: 7. The CDR3 totals 15 residues.

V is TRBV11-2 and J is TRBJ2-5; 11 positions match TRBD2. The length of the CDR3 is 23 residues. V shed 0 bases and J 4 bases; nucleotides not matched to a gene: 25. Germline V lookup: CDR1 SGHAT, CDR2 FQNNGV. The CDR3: CASSLDGGWIITGPSGRRETQYF. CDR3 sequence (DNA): TGTGCCAGCAGCTTAGATGGGGGTTGGATCATTACCGGGCCTAGCGGGAGGCGAGAGACCCAGTACTTC. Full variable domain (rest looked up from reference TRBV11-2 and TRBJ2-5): EAGVAQSPRYKIIEKRQSVAFWCNPISGHATLYWYQQILGQGPKLLIQFQNNGVVDDSQLPKDRFSAERLKGVDSTLKIQPAKLEDSAVYLCASSLDGGWIITGPSGRRETQYFGPGTRLLVL.